The next 17 T cell receptor beta chains were all read from a single sample in a study of T cell repertoires in cytomegalovirus infection. TCRdb ran MiXCR on the reads and lists one entry per CDR3 protein. Of hundreds of thousands of distinct CDR3 sequences in the sample, approximately 25% were seen once. The source material was CD8+ T cells from PBMCs. Every receptor here comes from a human donor in good health (CMV status not recorded). Some clones in this sample may be carry-over from other donors' samples.

The table lists this clonotype with many counts. The chain couples TRBV28 to TRBJ1-1; 9 bases agree with TRBD1. The J segment lost 3 bases and the V segment lost 6 bases, leaving 2 bases of the junction unmatched. Germline values: CDR1 MDHEN, CDR2 SYDVKM. This CDR3 has 13 residues. The CDR3 nucleotides are TGTGCCAGCAGGGGGACAGGGTACACTGAAGCTTTCTTT. It translates to CASRGTGYTEAFF.

CDR3 amino acids: CASGSRTGEGTYGYTF. The CDR3, as DNA: TGTGCTAGTGGCTCAAGGACAGGGGAAGGGACCTATGGCTACACCTTC. The rearrangement links TRBV12-5 to TRBJ1-2; TRBD1 matches 9 bases. Germline values: CDR1 LGHNT, CDR2 FRNRAP. Unmatched junction bases numbered 12, after V lost 6 bases and J lost 4 bases. CDR3 length: 16 residues.

This clonotype came up many times. This chain joins TRBV19 and TRBJ1-1; no definite D call. Trimming removed 5 bases at V and 0 bases at J, with 7 bases between. Germline loops: CDR1 LNHDA, CDR2 SQIVND (reference sequence). This CDR3 comprises 13 residues. DNA of the CDR3: TGTGCCAGTAGTTCGGGGATGAACACTGAAGCTTTCTTT. Protein: CASSSGMNTEAFF.

This clonotype was seen only a few times. The rearrangement joins TRBV5-1 to TRBJ2-2; 9 bases map to TRBD1. V dropped 2 bases and J dropped 3; count of bases not matched to a gene: 5. Germline V lookup: CDR1 SGHRS, CDR2 YFSETQ. The CDR3 is 16 amino acids. This CDR3 reads CASSLAWTGDTGELFF. CDR3 sequence (DNA): TGCGCCAGCAGCTTAGCATGGACAGGGGACACCGGGGAGCTGTTTTTT.

This clonotype was counted ten times or more. The chain uses TRBV7-8 and TRBJ2-5, with D possibly matching TRBD1 (6 bases). The V end lost 5 bases, the J end lost 0 bases, and 16 bases lay between the germline ends. CDR1 is SGHVS, CDR2 FQNEAQ, per germline. The CDR3 totals 16 residues. CDR3 sequence reads: CASSLGDTLYQETQYF. The CDR3 DNA reads TGTGCCAGCAGCCTTGGGGACACCCTGTACCAAGAGACCCAGTACTTC.

The V and J genes are TRBV20-1 and TRBJ2-3; D not resolved. This CDR3 comprises 12 residues. Between the trimmed V and J ends, which lost 3 bases and 6 bases, there was a span of 10 bases. Germline V gene sequence: CDR1 DFQATT, CDR2 SNEGSKA (reference sequence). CDR3 protein: CSASSPIDTQYF. In DNA form, the CDR3 reads TGCAGTGCTAGCTCGCCAATCGATACGCAGTATTTT.

This clonotype was counted ten times or more. J is TRBJ2-1 and V is TRBV7-2; the match to TRBD2 covers 11 bases. The V gene end was trimmed by 3 bases and the J gene end by 8 bases; junction bases not matched to a gene: 6. CDR1 SGHTA and CDR2 FQGNSA come from the germline V gene. The CDR3 runs to 15 residues. DNA for the CDR3: TGTGCCAGCAGCTTTAGCGGGGGGGCCGGGGATGAGCAGTTCTTC. This gives the protein CASSFSGGAGDEQFF. The whole variable domain, filled in from reference TRBV7-2 and TRBJ2-1, reads GAGVSQSPSNKVTEKGKDVELRCDPISGHTALYWYRQSLGQGLEFLIYFQGNSAPDKSGLPSDRFSAERTGGSVSTLTIQRTQQEDSAVYLCASSFSGGAGDEQFFGPGTRLTVL.

This clonotype was detected many times. The rearrangement links TRBV10-3 to TRBJ1-3; D remains unclear. V lost 7 bases and J 1 base, leaving 8 bases between the germline ends. The CDR3 is made up of 13 amino acids. Germline lookup yields CDR1 ENHRY and CDR2 SYGVKD. CDR3 sequence reads: CAINDRSGNTIYF. CDR3 nucleotides: TGTGCCATCAACGATAGATCTGGAAACACCATATATTTT.

This clonotype has more than one count but fewer than ten. V is TRBV5-6 and J is TRBJ2-1; D unresolved. CDR1 is SGHDT, CDR2 YYEEEE, per germline. The CDR3 loop spans 17 amino acids. With 2 bases removed from V and 0 bases from J, the gap between germline ends came to 15 bases. The chain's CDR3 is CASSFFGYGYSYNEQFF. The CDR3 bases are TGTGCCAGCAGCTTTTTTGGTTATGGCTACTCCTACAATGAGCAGTTCTTC.

The chain carries TRBV7-8 and TRBJ2-3; the D gene could be TRBD1 or TRBD2 (5 bases each). This CDR3 region has 15 residues. V was shortened by 5 bases and J by 4 bases, with 16 bases between the two germline ends. The germline V gene encodes CDR1 SGHVS and CDR2 FQNEAQ. This CDR3 reads CASSDEPGGSDTQYF. The CDR3 DNA reads as TGTGCCAGCAGCGACGAACCTGGGGGTTCAGATACGCAGTATTTT.

This chain connects TRBV28 to TRBJ2-5; TRBD1 aligns across 10 bases. V gave up 1 base and J gave up 5 bases; unmatched junction bases: 16. Germline V lookup: CDR1 MDHEN, CDR2 SYDVKM. This CDR3 spans 19 amino acids. The CDR3 DNA follows: TGTGCCAGCAGTTTATCGTTACCGGGACAGGGGACTCCTCGGGAGACCCAGTACTTC. This encodes CASSLSLPGQGTPRETQYF.

The rearrangement uses TRBV24-1 and TRBJ2-2; tentatively, D is TRBD1 (6 bases). Trimming cost V 4 bases and J 3 bases, with 11 bases left between them. This CDR3 region has 15 residues. CDR1 and CDR2 from the germline V gene are KGHDR and SFDVKD. Here the CDR3 reads CATSEGARDTGELFF. Written as DNA, the CDR3 is TGTGCCACCAGTGAGGGGGCCCGGGACACCGGGGAGCTGTTTTTT.

This clonotype was seen only a few times. This chain connects TRBV4-3 to TRBJ2-1; 9 bases match TRBD2. The CDR3 runs to 19 residues. CDR1 is LGHNA and CDR2 is YSLEER in the germline V gene. Germline trimming cut 4 bases from V and 7 bases from J; bases unmatched to any gene: 20. CDR3 residues: CASSRGSVAGVLFENEQFF. In DNA, the CDR3 is TGCGCCAGCAGCCGAGGATCCGTAGCGGGGGTATTATTTGAAAATGAGCAGTTCTTC.

The chain combines TRBV2 with TRBJ2-1; D gene unclear. Germline V CDR1 and CDR2: SNHLY, FYNNEI. The CDR3 runs to 12 residues. Trimming stripped 7 bases from V and 4 bases from J, with 8 bases between. The CDR3 protein is CASMVGYNEQFF. CDR3 DNA: TGTGCCAGCATGGTAGGATACAATGAGCAGTTCTTC.

There are a few counts of this clonotype. The rearrangement uses TRBV7-6 and TRBJ1-2; tentatively, D is TRBD1 (5 bases). Germline V gives CDR1 SGHVS, CDR2 FNYEAQ. The CDR3 is made up of 15 amino acids. V gave up 1 base and J gave up 2 bases, with 11 bases separating them. The CDR3 DNA is TGTGCCAGCAGCTTAGGGCCGGGGGAAAACTATGGCTACACCTTC. This sequence encodes CASSLGPGENYGYTF.

The sample holds a few counts of this clonotype. The rearrangement uses TRBV4-3 and TRBJ1-6; D may be TRBD1 (5 bases). This CDR3 comprises 17 residues. The V and J ends lost 0 bases and 7 bases respectively, with 16 bases between them. Germline V gene data show CDR1 as LGHNA and CDR2 as YSLEER. CDR3: CASSQDTGERGNSPLHF. CDR3 DNA sequence: TGCGCCAGCAGCCAAGACACAGGCGAACGCGGCAATTCACCCCTCCACTTT.

This clonotype appeared many times. The chain recombines TRBV7-6 with TRBJ1-4; D unclear. In germline, CDR1 is SGHVS, CDR2 FNYEAQ. CDR3 length: 12 residues. V lost 4 bases, J lost 8 bases, and 8 bases lay in between. In DNA, the CDR3 is TGTGCCAGCAGCTCGGTGGGAGAAAAACTGTTTTTT. It is translated as CASSSVGEKLFF.